This entry describes one TCR beta chain. Its antigen is still unknown. Alongside a J-beta primer mix, a sample-barcoded 5' primer served in a second PCR lasting roughly 7 to 11 cycles. A single record per CDR3 protein comes from TCRdb applying MiXCR to the 5' RACE reads. The data contain 1.5 million to 2 million distinct CDR3 sequences, about 31% of them singletons. This entry comes from a study of blood T cells in healthy people across ages. Whole-study results and caveats: Estimates drawn from one million T cells were deemed to understate diversity.

There were at least 6 micrograms of total RNA extracted from every sample. V dropped 11 bases and J dropped 4 bases, with 9 bases sitting between them. This CDR3 has 11 amino acids. The V gene's germline CDR1 is SNHLY and CDR2 FYNNEI. This receptor was obtained from a woman in her 30s in good health. Sequencing was carried out using blood. The V and J genes are TRBV2 and TRBJ2-4; weak D call: TRBD2 (6 bases). The CDR3 loop is CAGGLKNIQYF. CDR3 sequence (DNA): TGTGCCGGGGGACTTAAAAACATTCAGTACTTC.